Below are 2 T cell receptor beta chains sequenced from a single sample in a study of T cell changes during pregnancy in multiple sclerosis. Libraries were prepared by immunoSEQ multiplex PCR; TCRdb keeps only in-frame clonotypes and omits some of them. The sample includes under 70,000 clones, roughly nine tenths seen only once; the top ten take 0.6% to 0.9%. The sample here was CD4+ T cells from peripheral blood mononuclear cells, taken in the first trimester of pregnancy. Every receptor here comes from a female donor with multiple sclerosis, enrolled in a pregnancy study.

J is TRBJ2-1 and V is TRBV4-2; TRBD2 matches at 16 bases. The germline CDR1 and CDR2 sequences are LGHNA and YNFKEQ. The J segment lost 9 bases and the V segment lost 3 bases, leaving 2 bases of the junction unmatched. The CDR3 has 15 amino acids. CDR3 sequence reads: CASSQGTSGGGEQFF. CDR3 coding DNA: TGTGCCAGCAGCCAGGGGACTAGCGGGGGGGGTGAGCAGTTCTTC.

The V gene is TRBV2, the J gene TRBJ2-3; TRBD2 matches at 8 bases. The V segment lost 9 bases and the J segment 0 bases; nucleotides outside the gene matches: 5. This CDR3 spans 14 amino acids. CDR1 and CDR2 from the germline V gene are SNHLY and FYNNEI. CDR3 region: CASTSGGSTDTQYF. DNA for the CDR3: TGTGCCAGTACTAGCGGCGGTAGCACAGATACGCAGTATTTT.